This T cell receptor beta chain appears in the sequencing data of a study of regulatory T cells in long-lasting Graves disease. Findings of the study overall: Persistent Graves' cases showed lower TCR diversity than newly diagnosed cases. Favored gene segments in persistent disease were TRBV28, TRBJ1-2 and TRBJ2-5.

The germline V gene encodes CDR1 SNHLY and CDR2 FYNNEI. There are 16 residues in the CDR3. V shed 3 bases and J shed 9 bases, with 21 bases lying between them. As for time point: persistent/refractory GD, antithyroid drugs over 5 years with positive TRAb. Preparation of the TCR library used RNA extracted from PBMCs. This clonotype occurred a few times. Its antigen is unknown. HTBI primers from iRepertoire and Arm-PCR of CDR3 regions yielded the TCR beta libraries. MiXCR was run by TCRdb on the multiplex PCR reads, yielding one entry per CDR3 protein. The data contain about 470,000 distinct CDR3 sequences, about a fifth of them singletons.

This receptor was identified in a female donor with Graves disease. The chain couples TRBV2 to TRBJ1-3; D may be TRBD1 (6 bases). The sample consisted of peripheral blood mononuclear cells (PBMCs), taken when the disease was refractory, from a patient treated with antithyroid drugs. In nucleotides, the CDR3 is TGTGCCAGCAGTGATTTCAGGGGCGCACCCCTGGGCACCATATATTTT. Amino acids: CASSDFRGAPLGTIYF.